Shown below are 15 T cell receptor beta chains from a single sample sequenced in a study of pediatric ulcerative colitis (dated by TCRdb to the late 2010s). One to two pinch biopsies were taken from the rectum for research during colonoscopy. The library came from the immunoSEQ multiplex PCR assay. TCRdb limited this immuneACCESS table to in-frame rearrangements with V and J called. A share of clones is missing; checked studies link under half to unresolved V genes, and the rest is unexplained. This sample gives more than 40,000 clones in total; more than 60% of them show up just once. The ten largest clones capture about 4% of the sample. The sequencing sample was made of gut tissue. These receptors all come from a girl aged 5 to 17 with moderate ulcerative colitis.

V is TRBV27 and J is TRBJ2-1, with D possibly TRBD2 on 5 matching bases. Looked up from germline, CDR1 is MNHEY and CDR2 is SMNVEV (reference sequence). The CDR3 loop spans 16 amino acids. The V end lost 6 bases, the J end lost 3 bases, and 18 bases lay between the germline ends. CDR3 nucleotide sequence: TGTGCCAGCAGCCCTGAGGGATACAGAAGCTACAATGAGCAGTTCTTC. It encodes CASSPEGYRSYNEQFF.

DNA for the CDR3: TGTGCCAGCAGTGGGGGGGCTTACGAAAAACTGTTTTTT. This sequence encodes CASSGGAYEKLFF. The chain couples TRBV2 to TRBJ1-4; D is perhaps TRBD1 (6 bases). CDR1 is SNHLY, CDR2 FYNNEI, per germline. The CDR3 spans 13 residues. V lost 4 bases to trimming and J lost 8 bases, with 11 bases between them.

This clone was counted only a few times. The chain is built from TRBV5-1 and TRBJ2-3; perhaps D is TRBD1 or TRBD2 (6 bases each). The CDR3 consists of 16 residues. Trimming stripped 2 bases from V and 2 bases from J, with 15 bases between. Germline loops: CDR1 SGHRS, CDR2 YFSETQ. CDR3 loop: CASSLRGTQVTDTQYF. CDR3 DNA sequence: TGCGCCAGCAGCTTACGGGGGACACAAGTCACAGATACGCAGTATTTT.

The chain uses TRBV7-2 and TRBJ1-5, with D possibly being TRBD1 (6 bases). V shed 5 bases and J shed 2 bases, with 13 bases lying between them. The CDR3 length is 15 residues. CDR1 is SGHTA, CDR2 FQGNSA, per germline. Here the CDR3 reads CASSPSGGGNQPQHF. CDR3 nucleotides: TGTGCCAGCAGCCCCTCCGGGGGCGGCAATCAGCCCCAGCATTTT.

V and J are TRBV28 and TRBJ1-3; unclear D gene. The V gene's germline CDR1 is MDHEN and CDR2 SYDVKM. The CDR3 is 14 residues long. With 2 bases removed from V and 0 bases from J, the gap between germline ends came to 5 bases. The CDR3 nucleotides read TGTGCCAGCAGTTTAGAGGTCTCTGGAAACACCATATATTTT. Residues: CASSLEVSGNTIYF.

CDR3 protein: CASSLPRDSSYTEAFF. CDR3 DNA: TGCGCCAGCAGCTTGCCCCGGGACAGTTCTTACACTGAAGCTTTCTTT. J is TRBJ1-1 and V is TRBV5-1; TRBD1 aligns across 7 bases. Germline values: CDR1 SGHRS, CDR2 YFSETQ. The CDR3 covers 16 residues. Trimming cost V 1 base and J 3 bases; bases outside gene matches: 9.

V gene TRBV6-1 combines with J gene TRBJ2-7, with D perhaps assigned TRBD1 or TRBD2 (5 bases each). This CDR3 has 15 residues. V was trimmed by 0 bases and J by 2 bases, leaving 11 bases between them. CDR1 is MNHNS and CDR2 is SASEGT in the germline V gene. The CDR3 here is CASSEAGTVTYEQYF. In DNA form, the CDR3 reads TGTGCCAGCAGTGAAGCGGGGACCGTAACCTACGAGCAGTACTTC.

In the case of this clone: Germline is not matched at one junction end, which may reflect a read error. The chain couples TRBV6-1 to TRBJ2-4, with 9 bases identical to TRBD1. Germline V gene lookup returns CDR1 MNHNS and CDR2 SASEGT. The CDR3 totals 13 residues. The CDR3 region has the DNA TGTGCCAGCAGTGAAACTTCTGGACAGGGGAAGAGATTC. Translated, it gives CASSETSGQGKRF.

V and J are TRBV15 and TRBJ2-7; no definite D call. The V and J ends lost 0 bases and 0 bases respectively, with 3 bases between them. The germline V gene has CDR1 LNHNV and CDR2 YYDKDF (reference sequence). The CDR3 sequence is 13 residues long. The CDR3 region is CATSRDNSYEQYF. The CDR3 DNA reads TGTGCCACCAGCAGAGACAACTCCTACGAGCAGTACTTC.

The chain carries TRBV15 and TRBJ1-1; D may be TRBD1 (5 bases). Trimming shortened V by 5 bases and J by 4 bases, and 17 bases separated the two germline ends. CDR3 size: 15 residues. Per germline, CDR1 LNHNV and CDR2 YYDKDF (reference sequence). The CDR3 sequence: CATSEGQVGRTEAFF. For the CDR3, the DNA is TGTGCCACCAGCGAGGGGCAGGTAGGACGCACTGAAGCTTTCTTT.

The chain uses TRBV28 and TRBJ2-3, with 10 bases matching TRBD2. The germline V gene has CDR1 MDHEN and CDR2 SYDVKM. Losses at the gene ends were 3 bases for V and 5 bases for J; bases not matched to a gene: 5. CDR3 size: 15 residues. The CDR3 sequence is CASSFASGSLDTQYF. CDR3 bases: TGTGCCAGCAGTTTTGCTAGCGGGAGCCTAGATACGCAGTATTTT.

This clone occurred a few times. The rearrangement uses TRBV7-2 and TRBJ2-7; possibly TRBD2 for D (6 bases). CDR3 length equals 15 residues. Trimming cost V 3 bases and J 2 bases, with 14 bases left between them. From germline, CDR1 is SGHTA and CDR2 FQGNSA. The DNA of the CDR3 is TGTGCCAGCAGCTTTTGGTGGGGACTTGCCTACGAGCAGTACTTC. This encodes CASSFWWGLAYEQYF.

A note on this clone: Additional DNA sequences in this sample encode the identical CDR3. The chain employs TRBV5-1 and TRBJ2-5; 10 bases are shared with TRBD2. CDR1 is SGHRS, CDR2 YFSETQ, per germline. This CDR3 contains 14 residues. Trimming removed 4 bases from V and 3 bases from J; junction bases left unmatched: 3. The CDR3 coding sequence is TGCGCCAGCAGCCCCGGGACTAGCGAAGAGACCCAGTACTTC. It codes for CASSPGTSEETQYF. Full variable domain (remainder filled in from reference TRBV5-1 and TRBJ2-5): KAGVTQTPRYLIKTRGQQVTLSCSPISGHRSVSWYQQTPGQGLQFLFEYFSETQRNKGNFPGRFSGRQFSNSRSEMNVSTLELGDSALYLCASSPGTSEETQYFGPGTRLLVL.

The chain uses TRBV6-5 and TRBJ2-7, with a possible D match to TRBD1 (5 bases). CDR3 size: 13 residues. Trimming took 3 bases from V and 5 from J, leaving 11 bases between them. Germline V gene data show CDR1 as MNHEY and CDR2 as SVGAGI. CDR3 sequence: CASSYDQGDEQYF. CDR3 in DNA: TGTGCCAGCAGTTATGACCAGGGCGACGAGCAGTACTTC.

The genes are TRBV7-2 and TRBJ1-6; D gene uncertain. The CDR3 has 16 amino acids. CDR1 and CDR2 (germline): SGHTA, FQGNSA. V was clipped by 2 bases and J by 6 bases, with 14 bases between them. CDR3 nucleotide sequence: TGTGCCAGCAGCTTATGGTTTGCCAGTCTTAATTCACCCCTCCACTTT. It encodes CASSLWFASLNSPLHF.